This TCR beta chain emerged from a study of cytomegalovirus exposure and HLA in healthy donors. Study-wide results and limits: Cytomegalovirus-associated status was assigned to around 160 TCR beta chains.

Among the 120 or so subjects of the validation cohort, separate from the approximately 700-subject first cohort, were the donors. Clones were sequenced by immunoSEQ multiplex PCR, and TCRdb holds only the in-frame ones, with some missing. This table holds about 140,000 clones, 84% found once. Worth noting for this clone: Its matching antigen is unknown.

CDR1 MDHEN and CDR2 SYDVKM come from the germline V gene. The V and J ends lost 8 bases and 10 bases respectively, with 9 bases between them. The length of the CDR3 is 11 residues. This chain joins TRBV28 and TRBJ1-6; D possibly corresponds to TRBD1 (5 bases). Sequencing was carried out using PBMCs. The receptor was derived from a woman aged 25 to 39 in good health and CMV-seronegative. CDR3 coding DNA: TGTGCCAGCTCCGGGGGATCACCCCTCCACTTT. Amino acids: CASSGGSPLHF.